Described below is a single T cell receptor (beta chain) sequence and its context. Germline values: CDR1 SEHNR, CDR2 FQNEAQ (reference sequence). CDR3 length: 18 amino acids. The junction had 15 bases not matched to a gene; V was cut back by 5 bases and J by 6 bases. Under the authors' procedure: Estimation of nucleated cell counts was performed using reference gene primer amplification. Using immunoSEQ multiplex PCR, the repertoire was profiled, and TCRdb retains in-frame clones only, with some absent. The V and J calls and the clone size are those of that table, but D and trimming were determined from the DNA. Of 30,000 to 50,000 clones listed, 85% to 90% are singletons. The data were obtained in a study of blood T cell repertoires in COVID-19. Looking at the study overall: Some COVID-19 samples were acute and others convalescent; all came from the United States, Italy and Spain. T cells, B-cell-depleted T cells, or PBMCs supplied cDNA or gDNA.

The source of this sequence is a man aged 45-60 years with active or convalescent COVID-19. Sequencing was performed on peripheral blood. V gene TRBV7-9 combines with J gene TRBJ2-2; 10 nucleotides match TRBD2. CDR3 nucleotide sequence: TGTGCCAGCAGCCCCTCCCCCCCACTAGCGGGGATCCCCGGGGAGCTGTTTTTT. Protein: CASSPSPPLAGIPGELFF.